A selection of T cell receptor beta chains follows, all from one sample in a study of T cell clones after liver transplantation. TCRdb's copy holds only in-frame clones and misses some; the assay was immunoSEQ multiplex PCR. Among 45,000 to 60,000 clones listed, approximately 70% were seen once. The source material was CD4+ T cells from blood, sampled at the roughly 16-month timepoint. These receptors came from a human patient who received a liver transplant. Some T cells may be the graft donor's. CDR3s include the opening cysteine and the closing phenylalanine or tryptophan. A D gene is named only where the DNA matches it firmly. Size values are once, few and many counts, or a class for expanded clones, and some rows have none.

j_call: TRBJ2-4
d_call: -
v_call: TRBV6-6
clone_size: -
cdr3_aa: CASTAKNIQYF
cdr3_nt: TGTGCCAGCACAGCCAAAAACATTCAGTACTTC

j_call: TRBJ2-3
d_call: TRBD1
v_call: TRBV5-1
clone_size: -
cdr3_aa: CASSHGQGTDTQYF
cdr3_nt: TGCGCCAGCAGCCATGGACAGGGCACAGATACGCAGTATTTT

j_call: TRBJ1-2
d_call: -
v_call: TRBV7-2
clone_size: -
cdr3_aa: CASSLLRGGSGYTF
cdr3_nt: TGTGCCAGCAGCTTATTACGGGGGGGAAGCGGCTACACCTTC

j_call: TRBJ2-2
d_call: -
v_call: TRBV11-2
clone_size: -
cdr3_aa: CASSKEPTGELFF
cdr3_nt: TGTGCCAGCAGCAAGGAACCCACCGGGGAGCTGTTTTTT

j_call: TRBJ1-4
d_call: -
v_call: TRBV6-6
clone_size: -
cdr3_aa: CASSDSRTNEKLFF
cdr3_nt: TGTGCCAGCAGCGACAGCAGAACTAATGAAAAACTGTTTTTT

j_call: TRBJ2-2
d_call: -
v_call: TRBV18
clone_size: -
cdr3_aa: CASSPFGGELFF
cdr3_nt: TGTGCCAGCTCACCATTCGGCGGGGAGCTGTTTTTT

j_call: TRBJ2-7
d_call: TRBD1
v_call: TRBV6-6
clone_size: -
cdr3_aa: CASSRDRGYEQYF
cdr3_nt: TGTGCCAGCAGCAGGGACAGAGGCTACGAGCAGTACTTC

j_call: TRBJ1-2
d_call: -
v_call: TRBV15
clone_size: once
cdr3_aa: CATSSDGYYGYTF
cdr3_nt: TGTGCCACCAGCAGCGATGGATATTATGGCTACACCTTC

j_call: TRBJ1-5
d_call: -
v_call: TRBV5-5
clone_size: -
cdr3_aa: CASSLGQSQSQPQHF
cdr3_nt: TGTGCCAGCAGCCTTGGACAGAGTCAATCTCAGCCCCAGCATTTT

j_call: TRBJ1-3
d_call: -
v_call: TRBV5-1
clone_size: -
cdr3_aa: CASSDGLTTSGNTIYF
cdr3_nt: TGCGCCAGCAGCGACGGACTGACGACCTCTGGAAACACCATATATTTT

j_call: TRBJ1-4
d_call: -
v_call: TRBV5-1
clone_size: -
cdr3_aa: CASSPGGNGIGEKLFF
cdr3_nt: TGCGCCAGCAGCCCGGGTGGGAACGGGATCGGTGAAAAACTGTTTTTT

j_call: TRBJ1-2
d_call: -
v_call: TRBV5-1
clone_size: few
cdr3_aa: CASSQQGLGYTF
cdr3_nt: TGCGCCAGCAGCCAACAGGGTCTGGGCTACACCTTC

j_call: TRBJ2-3
d_call: TRBD1
v_call: TRBV11-2
clone_size: -
cdr3_aa: CASSLGTTGGTDTQYF
cdr3_nt: TGTGCCAGCAGCTTAGGTACGACAGGGGGCACAGATACGCAGTATTTT

j_call: TRBJ2-2
d_call: TRBD1
v_call: TRBV9
clone_size: -
cdr3_aa: CASTPGTGGFGELFF
cdr3_nt: TGTGCCAGCACCCCAGGGACAGGGGGCTTCGGGGAGCTGTTTTTT

j_call: TRBJ2-2
d_call: TRBD1
v_call: TRBV6-1
clone_size: few
cdr3_aa: CASRGQVGTGELFF
cdr3_nt: TGTGCCAGCAGGGGACAGGTGGGCACCGGGGAGCTGTTTTTT

j_call: TRBJ1-4
d_call: TRBD1
v_call: TRBV5-6
clone_size: few
cdr3_aa: CASSFFDRENEKLFF
cdr3_nt: TGTGCCAGCAGTTTTTTCGACAGGGAGAATGAAAAACTGTTTTTT

j_call: TRBJ2-1
d_call: TRBD1
v_call: TRBV9
clone_size: few
cdr3_aa: CASSLEGAVNEQFF
cdr3_nt: TGTGCCAGCAGCCTAGAGGGGGCCGTCAATGAGCAGTTCTTC

j_call: TRBJ1-4
d_call: -
v_call: TRBV18
clone_size: -
cdr3_aa: CASRQGDNEKLFF
cdr3_nt: TGTGCCAGCCGCCAAGGCGATAATGAAAAACTGTTTTTT

j_call: TRBJ1-1
d_call: TRBD1
v_call: TRBV7-9
clone_size: -
cdr3_aa: CASSSPTGGNTEAFF
cdr3_nt: TGTGCCAGCAGCTCACCGACAGGGGGAAACACTGAAGCTTTCTTT

j_call: TRBJ2-5
d_call: -
v_call: TRBV2
clone_size: -
cdr3_aa: CASRAIVLQETQYF
cdr3_nt: TGTGCCAGCAGAGCGATTGTGCTCCAAGAGACCCAGTACTTC

j_call: TRBJ1-4
d_call: -
v_call: TRBV7-9
clone_size: -
cdr3_aa: CASSSPGTPSLATNEKLFF
cdr3_nt: TGTGCCAGCAGCTCCCCAGGAACACCCAGCCTTGCAACTAATGAAAAACTGTTTTTT

j_call: TRBJ1-1
d_call: TRBD1
v_call: TRBV28
clone_size: -
cdr3_aa: CASSTRQGPGSTEAFF
cdr3_nt: TGTGCCAGCAGCACACGACAGGGGCCGGGGAGCACTGAAGCTTTCTTT

j_call: TRBJ2-2
d_call: TRBD2
v_call: TRBV19
clone_size: once
cdr3_aa: CASLGGRLAGGAGELFF
cdr3_nt: TGTGCCAGTTTGGGGGGAAGACTAGCGGGAGGTGCCGGGGAGCTGTTTTTT

j_call: TRBJ2-1
d_call: TRBD2
v_call: TRBV30
clone_size: few
cdr3_aa: CAWSVLGAGRVNEQFF
cdr3_nt: TGTGCCTGGAGTGTACTAGGAGCGGGAAGGGTCAATGAGCAGTTCTTC

j_call: TRBJ1-2
d_call: -
v_call: TRBV7-8
clone_size: once
cdr3_aa: CASSLDPQSIYGYTF
cdr3_nt: TGTGCCAGCAGCTTAGATCCCCAGAGCATCTATGGCTACACCTTC

j_call: TRBJ1-2
d_call: TRBD1
v_call: TRBV10-2
clone_size: -
cdr3_aa: CASSEQGDYGYTF
cdr3_nt: TGCGCCAGCAGTGAGCAGGGGGACTATGGCTACACCTTC

j_call: TRBJ2-1
d_call: -
v_call: TRBV6-6
clone_size: -
cdr3_aa: CASSLTNSYNEQFF
cdr3_nt: TGTGCCAGCAGCTTGACTAACTCCTACAATGAGCAGTTCTTC

j_call: TRBJ2-2
d_call: -
v_call: TRBV9
clone_size: many
cdr3_aa: CASSYRETGELFF
cdr3_nt: TGTGCCAGCAGCTACAGAGAAACCGGGGAGCTGTTTTTT

j_call: TRBJ2-3
d_call: -
v_call: TRBV7-2
clone_size: -
cdr3_aa: CASSLGGTGADTQYF
cdr3_nt: TGTGCCAGCAGCTTAGGCGGGACGGGAGCAGATACGCAGTATTTT

j_call: TRBJ1-2
d_call: -
v_call: TRBV30
clone_size: -
cdr3_aa: CAWSAITQGISYGYTF
cdr3_nt: TGTGCCTGGAGTGCTATTACCCAGGGCATCTCCTATGGCTACACCTTC

j_call: TRBJ1-5
d_call: -
v_call: TRBV30
clone_size: -
cdr3_aa: CTWSVQENQPQHF
cdr3_nt: TGTACCTGGAGTGTTCAGGAAAATCAGCCCCAGCATTTT

j_call: TRBJ2-1
d_call: TRBD2
v_call: TRBV19
clone_size: -
cdr3_aa: CASSGLAGREQFF
cdr3_nt: TGTGCCAGTAGTGGGCTAGCGGGACGAGAGCAGTTCTTC

j_call: TRBJ1-2
d_call: -
v_call: TRBV5-1
clone_size: -
cdr3_aa: CASSLVGLFYGYTF
cdr3_nt: TGCGCCAGCAGCTTGGTGGGCCTATTCTATGGCTACACCTTC

j_call: TRBJ2-5
d_call: TRBD1
v_call: TRBV4-1
clone_size: few
cdr3_aa: CASSQDYRGGQQETQYF
cdr3_nt: TGCGCCAGCAGCCAGGATTACAGGGGTGGGCAGCAAGAGACCCAGTACTTC

j_call: TRBJ2-1
d_call: TRBD1
v_call: TRBV7-7
clone_size: once
cdr3_aa: CASSLDTGGNEQFF
cdr3_nt: TGTGCCAGCAGCTTAGACACAGGGGGCAATGAGCAGTTCTTC

j_call: TRBJ2-4
d_call: -
v_call: TRBV11-3
clone_size: -
cdr3_aa: CASSLEGFVQYF
cdr3_nt: TGTGCCAGCAGCTTAGAGGGTTTCGTCCAGTACTTC

j_call: TRBJ2-2
d_call: -
v_call: TRBV5-4
clone_size: once
cdr3_aa: CASSLAQRDTGELFF
cdr3_nt: TGTGCCAGCAGCTTGGCCCAGCGGGACACCGGGGAGCTGTTTTTT

j_call: TRBJ2-7
d_call: -
v_call: TRBV20-1
clone_size: -
cdr3_aa: CSAPHYEQYF
cdr3_nt: TGCAGTGCCCCTCACTACGAGCAGTACTTC

j_call: TRBJ1-4
d_call: -
v_call: TRBV21-1
clone_size: -
cdr3_aa: CASSKERATNEKLFF
cdr3_nt: TGTGCCAGCAGCAAAGAGCGTGCAACTAATGAAAAACTGTTTTTT

j_call: TRBJ2-7
d_call: -
v_call: TRBV7-2
clone_size: -
cdr3_aa: CASSPTGLYEQYF
cdr3_nt: TGTGCCAGCAGCCCTACCGGTCTCTACGAGCAGTACTTC

j_call: TRBJ2-2
d_call: -
v_call: TRBV10-1
clone_size: -
cdr3_aa: CASSQSLSLGAGELFF
cdr3_nt: TGCGCCAGCAGTCAATCTTTAAGCTTGGGCGCCGGGGAGCTGTTTTTT

j_call: TRBJ2-3
d_call: -
v_call: TRBV5-8
clone_size: -
cdr3_aa: CASSSLSTQYF
cdr3_nt: TGTGCCAGCAGCTCGCTTAGTACGCAGTATTTT

j_call: TRBJ2-2
d_call: TRBD2
v_call: TRBV6-1
clone_size: -
cdr3_aa: CASRTSVNTGELFF
cdr3_nt: TGTGCCAGCAGAACTAGCGTGAACACCGGGGAGCTGTTTTTT

j_call: TRBJ2-1
d_call: TRBD2
v_call: TRBV9
clone_size: many
cdr3_aa: CASSAIAGVYEQFF
cdr3_nt: TGTGCCAGCAGCGCCATAGCGGGAGTCTATGAGCAGTTCTTC

j_call: TRBJ2-5
d_call: TRBD1
v_call: TRBV19
clone_size: once
cdr3_aa: CASSLSRDRTQYF
cdr3_nt: TGTGCCAGTAGCTTGTCCCGGGACAGGACCCAGTACTTC

j_call: TRBJ1-6
d_call: TRBD1
v_call: TRBV9
clone_size: -
cdr3_aa: CASSVLSGTATNSPLHF
cdr3_nt: TGTGCCAGCAGCGTACTATCCGGGACAGCTACTAATTCACCCCTCCACTTT